What follows is one T cell receptor (beta chain) and its context. The data belong to a study of blood T cell repertoires in COVID-19. The CDR3 length is 16 residues. Germline V gives CDR1 MDHEN, CDR2 SYDVKM. The V gene lost 5 bases and the J gene lost 7 bases, with 18 bases spanning the gap. Clones were read by immunoSEQ multiplex PCR, and TCRdb kept only the in-frame ones, dropping some. The sample yields some 140,000 clones, under 95% seen once. The sequence was obtained from a man between 45 and 60 years old with acute or convalescent COVID-19. The chain uses TRBV28 and TRBJ1-6, with D perhaps matching TRBD1 (5 bases). The sequencing input was peripheral blood. The CDR3 nucleotides are TGTGCCAGCAGTCTTGGGGCTCGGACGGCGAATTCACCCCTCCACTTT. Translation: CASSLGARTANSPLHF.